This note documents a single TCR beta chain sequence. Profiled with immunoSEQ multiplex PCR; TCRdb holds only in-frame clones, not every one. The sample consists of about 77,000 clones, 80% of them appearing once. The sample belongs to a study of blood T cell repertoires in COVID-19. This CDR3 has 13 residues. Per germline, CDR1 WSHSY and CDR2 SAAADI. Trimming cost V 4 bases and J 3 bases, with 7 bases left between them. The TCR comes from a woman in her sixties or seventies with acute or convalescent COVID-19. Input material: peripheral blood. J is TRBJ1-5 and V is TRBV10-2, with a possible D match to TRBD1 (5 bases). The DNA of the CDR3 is TGCGCCAGCAGTGCACAGGCCAATCAGCCCCAGCATTTT. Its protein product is CASSAQANQPQHF.